These 12 T cell receptor beta chains share one sample of origin, sequenced in a study of CXCR3 chemokines and chemotherapy response in bladder cancer. TCRdb reanalysed the PCR reads using MiXCR and keeps one entry per CDR3 protein. The sample has over 10,000 distinct CDR3 sequences; around 11% are singletons. Sample acquisition took place from a patient whose treatment included neoadjuvant chemotherapy. The receptors were gathered from a human donor with bladder cancer that did not respond to neoadjuvant chemotherapy.

This clonotype was found a few times. The chain couples TRBV12-3 or TRBV12-4 to TRBJ1-1; a weak D match, TRBD1 (5 bases). The CDR3 runs to 14 residues. Trimming left V 5 bases short and J 3 bases short, with 13 bases between. As DNA, the CDR3 is TGTGCCAGCAGTATCGGACCGGGGGACACTGAAGCTTTCTTT. The encoded protein is CASSIGPGDTEAFF.

This clonotype has ten or more counts. The J gene is TRBJ1-2, the V gene TRBV6-1; D gene uncertain. V shed 2 bases and J shed 5 bases, with 9 bases lying between them. The CDR3 runs to 13 residues. CDR1 is MNHNS and CDR2 is SASEGT in the germline V gene. The CDR3 loop is CASSEQTDYGYTF. The CDR3 nucleotides read TGTGCCAGCAGTGAACAAACAGATTATGGCTACACCTTC.

In its sample, this clonotype was seen many times. V gene TRBV27 combines with J gene TRBJ1-2; 8 nucleotides agree with TRBD1. The germline V gene has CDR1 MNHEY and CDR2 SMNVEV (reference sequence). The CDR3 sequence is 15 residues long. J lost 7 bases, V lost 3 bases, and 10 bases had no gene match. CDR3 loop: CASSFSPQGAVGYTF. Here the CDR3 DNA reads TGTGCCAGCAGTTTCTCCCCGCAGGGGGCGGTTGGCTACACCTTC.

The chain has TRBV29-1 and TRBJ1-3; D is uncertain. CDR1 and CDR2 from the germline V gene are SQVTM and ANQGSEA. This CDR3 region has 13 residues. Trimming took 6 bases from V and 0 from J, leaving 9 bases between them. CDR3 protein: CSVTTDSGNTIYF. CDR3 nucleotides: TGCAGCGTGACGACGGACTCTGGAAACACCATATATTTT.

This clonotype was counted ten times or more. The chain couples TRBV12-3 or TRBV12-4 to TRBJ1-2, with a tentative D call TRBD1 (5 bases). The CDR3 contains 13 residues. V lost 3 bases to trimming and J lost 4 bases, with 9 bases between them. The chain's CDR3 is CASSFRGTYGYTF. CDR3 DNA sequence: TGTGCCAGCAGTTTTCGGGGGACCTATGGCTACACCTTC.

This clonotype has at least ten counts. This chain uses TRBV29-1 with TRBJ1-1; D is uncertain. V was cut by 6 bases and J by 1 base, with 6 bases left in between. The germline V gene encodes CDR1 SQVTM and CDR2 ANQGSEA. This CDR3 region has 11 residues. The CDR3 reads CSVERNTEAFF. Here the CDR3 DNA reads TGCAGCGTGGAGAGGAACACTGAAGCTTTCTTT.

This clonotype occurred a few times. CDR3 protein: CASSRLAGGANEQYF. CDR3 in DNA: TGTGCCAGCAGCCGCCTAGCGGGGGGTGCAAACGAGCAGTACTTC. The rearrangement links TRBV12-3 or TRBV12-4 to TRBJ2-7, with 11 positions matching TRBD2. With V trimmed by 6 bases and J by 5 bases, 9 bases remained unmatched. This CDR3 has 15 amino acids.

This clonotype is categorized as medium-sized. The V and J genes are TRBV6-2 or TRBV6-3 and TRBJ1-6; TRBD1 is a possible D gene (6 bases). This CDR3 comprises 15 residues. Germline CDR1 reads MNHEY; CDR2 reads SVGEGT. V was shortened by 6 bases and J by 5 bases, with 14 bases between the two germline ends. DNA for the CDR3: TGTGCCAGCAGATTACAGGGTGGAAATAATTCACCCCTCCACTTT. Residues: CASRLQGGNNSPLHF.

This clonotype is categorized as medium-sized. This chain uses TRBV28 with TRBJ1-2; D not certain. CDR3 length: 15 residues. The germline V gene has CDR1 MDHEN and CDR2 SYDVKM. V was shortened by 2 bases and J by 5 bases, with 15 bases between the two germline ends. The CDR3 DNA follows: TGTGCCAGCAGTTTACGGGTGGACTACCCATATGGCTACACCTTC. It codes for CASSLRVDYPYGYTF.

CDR3 amino acids: CASSATGDTGELFF. CDR3 DNA sequence: TGTGCCAGCAGCGCTACAGGGGACACCGGGGAGCTGTTTTTT. The chain joins TRBV27 to TRBJ2-2, with 7 bases identical to TRBD1. From germline, CDR1 is MNHEY and CDR2 SMNVEV (reference sequence). The CDR3 sequence is 14 residues long. Unmatched junction bases numbered 4, after V lost 6 bases and J lost 3 bases.

This clonotype occurred many times. The rearrangement links TRBV5-5 to TRBJ2-3; 9 nucleotides match TRBD1. Germline values: CDR1 SGHKS, CDR2 YYEKEE (reference sequence). Germline trimming cut 4 bases from V and 1 base from J; bases unmatched to any gene: 13. CDR3 length: 18 amino acids. The CDR3 sequence: CASSAMGTGRPGTDTQYF. The CDR3 DNA reads TGTGCCAGCAGCGCTATGGGGACAGGGCGCCCAGGCACAGATACGCAGTATTTT.

In its sample, this clonotype was seen many times. V and J are TRBV24-1 and TRBJ2-1, with D maybe TRBD1 (5 bases). Trimming cost V 5 bases and J 5 bases, with 12 bases left between them. Germline V gene data show CDR1 as KGHDR and CDR2 as SFDVKD. This CDR3 has 14 residues. The CDR3 region is CATSGAGSNNEQFF. The CDR3 bases are TGTGCCACCAGTGGAGCAGGGTCAAACAATGAGCAGTTCTTC.